This passage covers 8 T cell receptor beta chains from one sample sequenced in a study of OX40 agonist ivuxolimab in advanced cancers. Produced via immunoSEQ multiplex PCR; TCRdb's table is partial and in-frame only. Of 65,000 to 75,000 clones listed, approximately 81% are singletons. Sequencing was performed on CD4+ or CD8+ T cells sorted from blood, taken in a trial of the OX40 agonist ivuxolimab. Receptors originate from an adult with an advanced solid tumor such as melanoma, head and neck, liver or kidney cancer.

This clone has a single count. This chain joins TRBV6-1 and TRBJ1-1; 8 nucleotides agree with TRBD1. V shed 1 base, J shed 5 bases, and the junction held 6 bases outside the gene matches. The germline V gene encodes CDR1 MNHNS and CDR2 SASEGT. This CDR3 has 15 amino acids. The CDR3 DNA follows: TGTGCCAGCAGTGAAGGAGGACAGGGTGAAACTGAAGCTTTCTTT. Translating gives CASSEGGQGETEAFF.

This clone was observed a handful of times. This rearrangement joins TRBV28 to TRBJ1-1; TRBD1 might be the D (6 bases). The CDR3 runs 12 residues. Germline CDR1 and CDR2: MDHEN and SYDVKM. DNA of the CDR3: TGTGTTGGTCGGGGGCTGAACACTGAAGCTTTCTTT. It encodes CVGRGLNTEAFF.

The chain couples TRBV19 to TRBJ1-2; weak D call: TRBD1 (6 bases). The CDR3 consists of 13 residues. Trimming took off 5 bases at V and 4 bases at J, with 11 bases between the two ends. Germline V gene sequence: CDR1 LNHDA, CDR2 SQIVND (reference sequence). CDR3 sequence (DNA): TGTGCCAGTAGTCCAGGGGATGGCTATGGCTACACCTTC. Protein sequence: CASSPGDGYGYTF.

The chain has TRBV7-9 and TRBJ2-7, with a possible D match to TRBD1 (6 bases). The germline gives CDR1 SEHNR, CDR2 FQNEAQ (reference sequence). The CDR3 consists of 13 residues. V dropped 5 bases and J dropped 6 bases, with 14 bases sitting between them. The CDR3 region has the DNA TGTGCCAGCAGCCTAAACAGGGATGGCGAGCAGTACTTC. Amino acids: CASSLNRDGEQYF. The entire variable domain, with the rest obtained from reference TRBV7-9 and TRBJ2-7, is as follows: DTGVSQNPRHKITKRGQNVTFRCDPISEHNRLYWYRQTLGQGPEFLTYFQNEAQLEKSRLLSDRFSAERPKGSFSTLEIQRTEQGDSAMYLCASSLNRDGEQYFGPGTRLTVT.

This clone was counted between two and nine times. This sequence joins TRBV30 and TRBJ2-7, with unresolved D. This CDR3 is 12 amino acids long. In germline, CDR1 is GTSNPN, CDR2 SVGIG (reference sequence). Trimming took off 4 bases at V and 2 bases at J, with 9 bases between the two ends. The CDR3, as DNA: TGTGCCTGGAAAGTCGGTCCCTACGAGCAGTACTTC. Translated, it gives CAWKVGPYEQYF. Combining the CDR3 with reference TRBV30 and TRBJ2-7 gives the whole variable domain SQTIHQWPATLVQPVGSPLSLECTVEGTSNPNLYWYRQAAGRGLQLLFYSVGIGQISSEVPQNLSASRPQDRQFILSSKKLLLSDSGFYLCAWKVGPYEQYFGPGTRLTVT.

The J gene is TRBJ2-5, the V gene TRBV18; D possibly matches TRBD1 or TRBD2 (7 bases each). Germline V gene sequence: CDR1 KGHSH, CDR2 LQKENI. This CDR3 has 15 amino acids. The germline V and J ends were trimmed by 6 bases and 5 bases, with 19 bases remaining between them. The CDR3 DNA reads TGTGCCAGCTCCCCCGGGACTAAGACAGGGGAGACCCAGTACTTC. This translates into CASSPGTKTGETQYF. The whole variable domain, remainder taken from reference TRBV18 and TRBJ2-5, is NAGVMQNPRHLVRRRGQEARLRCSPMKGHSHVYWYRQLPEEGLKFMVYLQKENIIDESGMPKERFSAEFPKEGPSILRIQQVVRGDSAAYFCASSPGTKTGETQYFGPGTRLLVL.

The chain combines TRBV6-4 with TRBJ2-7; tentative D call: TRBD2 (6 bases). The germline gives CDR1 MRHNA, CDR2 SNTAGT. The CDR3 runs 15 residues. The V gene lost 2 bases and the J gene lost 1 base, with 12 bases spanning the gap. CDR3 protein: CASSDVEGQSYEQYF. CDR3 bases: TGTGCCAGCAGTGACGTGGAGGGCCAATCCTACGAGCAGTACTTC.

The rearrangement links TRBV6-1 to TRBJ1-1; no clear D. V lost 6 bases and J 8 bases, leaving 16 bases between the germline ends. Per the germline V gene, CDR1 is MNHNS and CDR2 is SASEGT. This CDR3 comprises 13 residues. The CDR3 nucleotides are TGTGCCAGCAGCCCTTTATCCTTACGGGAAGCTTTCTTT. Protein sequence: CASSPLSLREAFF.